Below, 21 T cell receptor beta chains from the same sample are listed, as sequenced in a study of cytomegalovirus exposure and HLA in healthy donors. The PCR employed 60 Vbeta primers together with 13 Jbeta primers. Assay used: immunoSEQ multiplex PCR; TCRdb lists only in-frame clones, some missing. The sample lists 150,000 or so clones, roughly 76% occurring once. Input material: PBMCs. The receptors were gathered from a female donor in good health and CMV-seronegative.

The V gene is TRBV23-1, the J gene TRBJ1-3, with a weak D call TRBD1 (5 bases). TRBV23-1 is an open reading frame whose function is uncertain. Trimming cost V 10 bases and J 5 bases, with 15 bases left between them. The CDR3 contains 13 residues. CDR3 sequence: CATRMWGRNTIYF. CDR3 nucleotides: TGCGCCACTCGTATGTGGGGCAGAAACACCATATATTTT.

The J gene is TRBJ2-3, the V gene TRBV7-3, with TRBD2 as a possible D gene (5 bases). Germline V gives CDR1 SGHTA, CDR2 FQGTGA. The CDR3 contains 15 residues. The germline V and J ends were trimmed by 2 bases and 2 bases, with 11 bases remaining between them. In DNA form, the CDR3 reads TGTGCCAGCAGCTTAGAGGCGCGGGTCACAGATACGCAGTATTTT. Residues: CASSLEARVTDTQYF.

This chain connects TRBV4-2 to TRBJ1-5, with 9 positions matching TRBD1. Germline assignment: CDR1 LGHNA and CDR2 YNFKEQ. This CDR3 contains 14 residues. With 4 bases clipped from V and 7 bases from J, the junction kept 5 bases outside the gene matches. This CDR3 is CASSLQGAGQPQHF. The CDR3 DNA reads TGTGCCAGCAGCCTACAGGGGGCTGGACAGCCCCAGCATTTT.

The DNA of the CDR3 is TGTGCCAGCAGCGGGAGGGCCACGTCCTACAATGAGCAGTTCTTC. Translated: CASSGRATSYNEQFF. V and J are TRBV9 and TRBJ2-1, with a weak D call TRBD2 (6 bases). Germline loops: CDR1 SGDLS, CDR2 YYNGEE. The CDR3 runs to 15 residues. Trimming shortened V by 3 bases and J by 1 base, and 11 bases separated the two germline ends.

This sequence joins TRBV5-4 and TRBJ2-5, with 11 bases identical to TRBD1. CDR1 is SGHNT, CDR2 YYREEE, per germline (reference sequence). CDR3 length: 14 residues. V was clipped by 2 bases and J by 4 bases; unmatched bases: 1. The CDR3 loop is CASSFGQGAETQYF. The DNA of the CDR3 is TGTGCCAGCAGCTTCGGACAGGGGGCAGAGACCCAGTACTTC.

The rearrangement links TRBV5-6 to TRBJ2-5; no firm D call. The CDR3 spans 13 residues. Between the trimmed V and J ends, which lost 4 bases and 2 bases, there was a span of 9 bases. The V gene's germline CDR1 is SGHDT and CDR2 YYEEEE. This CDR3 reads CASSPRVQETQYF. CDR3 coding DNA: TGTGCCAGCAGCCCCCGGGTTCAAGAGACCCAGTACTTC.

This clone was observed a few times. The CDR3 DNA follows: TGTGCCAGCAGAGCTGATCAGCCCCAGCATTTT. Amino acid sequence: CASRADQPQHF. The rearrangement uses TRBV28 and TRBJ1-5; no clear D gene. CDR3 length: 11 amino acids. From germline, CDR1 is MDHEN and CDR2 SYDVKM. The V end was cut by 6 bases, the J end by 5 bases, with 5 bases between. Full variable domain (rest looked up from reference TRBV28 and TRBJ1-5): DVKVTQSSRYLVKRTGEKVFLECVQDMDHENMFWYRQDPGLGLRLIYFSYDVKMKEKGDIPEGYSVSREKKERFSLILESASTNQTSMYLCASRADQPQHFGDGTRLSIL.

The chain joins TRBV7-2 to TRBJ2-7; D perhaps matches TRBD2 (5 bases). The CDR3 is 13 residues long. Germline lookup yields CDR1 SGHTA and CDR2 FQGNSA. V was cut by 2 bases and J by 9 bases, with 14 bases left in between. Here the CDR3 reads CASSLWQEVMQYF. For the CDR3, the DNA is TGTGCCAGCAGCTTATGGCAGGAGGTGATGCAGTACTTC.

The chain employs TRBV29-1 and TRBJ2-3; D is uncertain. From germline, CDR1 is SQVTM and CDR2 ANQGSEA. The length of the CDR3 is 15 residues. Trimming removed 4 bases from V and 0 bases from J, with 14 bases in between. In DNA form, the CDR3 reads TGCAGCGTTGCGAGACATCAACTTAGCACAGATACGCAGTATTTT. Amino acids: CSVARHQLSTDTQYF.

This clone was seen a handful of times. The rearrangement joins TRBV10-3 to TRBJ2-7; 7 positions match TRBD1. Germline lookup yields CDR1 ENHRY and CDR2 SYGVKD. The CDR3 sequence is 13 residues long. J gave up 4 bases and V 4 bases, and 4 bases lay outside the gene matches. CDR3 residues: CAISADREYEQYF. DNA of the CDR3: TGTGCCATCAGTGCAGACAGGGAGTACGAGCAGTACTTC.

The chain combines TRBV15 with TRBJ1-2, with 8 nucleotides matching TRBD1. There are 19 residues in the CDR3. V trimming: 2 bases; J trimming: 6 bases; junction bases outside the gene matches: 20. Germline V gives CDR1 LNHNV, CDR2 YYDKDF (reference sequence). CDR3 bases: TGTGCCACCAGCAGACTTCTCGGGGCAGGGGGCGCTTTTCCCCATGGCTACACCTTC. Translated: CATSRLLGAGGAFPHGYTF.

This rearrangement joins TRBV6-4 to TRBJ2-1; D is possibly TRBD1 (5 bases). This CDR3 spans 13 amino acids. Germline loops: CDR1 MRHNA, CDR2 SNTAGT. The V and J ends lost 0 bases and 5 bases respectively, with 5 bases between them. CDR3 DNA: TGTGCCAGCAGTGACTCGGACAACAATGAGCAGTTCTTC. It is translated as CASSDSDNNEQFF.

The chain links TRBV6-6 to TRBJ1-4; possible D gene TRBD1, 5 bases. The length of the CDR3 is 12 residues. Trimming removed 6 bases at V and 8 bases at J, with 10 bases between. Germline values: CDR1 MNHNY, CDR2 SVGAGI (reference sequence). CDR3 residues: CASSPGGEKLFF. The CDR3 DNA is TGTGCCAGCAGCCCCGGGGGAGAAAAACTGTTTTTT.

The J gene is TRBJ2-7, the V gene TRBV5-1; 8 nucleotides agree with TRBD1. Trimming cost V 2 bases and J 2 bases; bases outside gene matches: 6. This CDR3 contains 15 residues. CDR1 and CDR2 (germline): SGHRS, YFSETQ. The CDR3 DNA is TGCGCCAGCAGCTTAGACCAGGGGGCGACCTACGAGCAGTACTTC. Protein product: CASSLDQGATYEQYF.

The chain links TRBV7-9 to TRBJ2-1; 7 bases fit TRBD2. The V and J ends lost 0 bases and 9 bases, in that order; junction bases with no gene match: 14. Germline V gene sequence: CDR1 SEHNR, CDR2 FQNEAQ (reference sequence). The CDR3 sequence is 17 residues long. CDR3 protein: CASSLAWAGRETTEQFF. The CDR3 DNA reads TGTGCCAGCAGCTTAGCCTGGGCAGGGCGGGAGACAACTGAGCAGTTCTTC.

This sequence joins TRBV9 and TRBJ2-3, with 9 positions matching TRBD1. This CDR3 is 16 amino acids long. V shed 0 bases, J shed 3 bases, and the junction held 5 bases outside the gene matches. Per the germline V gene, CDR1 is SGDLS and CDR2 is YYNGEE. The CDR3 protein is CASSVVGTGMTDTQYF. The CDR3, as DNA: TGTGCCAGCAGCGTAGTGGGGACAGGGATGACAGATACGCAGTATTTT.

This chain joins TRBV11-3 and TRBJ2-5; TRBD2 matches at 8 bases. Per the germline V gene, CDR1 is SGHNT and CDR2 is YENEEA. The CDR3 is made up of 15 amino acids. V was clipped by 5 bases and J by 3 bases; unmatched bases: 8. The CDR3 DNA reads TGTGCCAGCAGCGTACTTAGCGGGATAGAAGAGACCCAGTACTTC. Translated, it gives CASSVLSGIEETQYF. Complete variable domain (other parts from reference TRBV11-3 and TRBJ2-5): EAGVVQSPRYKIIEKKQPVAFWCNPISGHNTLYWYLQNLGQGPELLIRYENEEAVDDSQLPKDRFSAERLKGVDSTLKIQPAELGDSAVYLCASSVLSGIEETQYFGPGTRLLVL.

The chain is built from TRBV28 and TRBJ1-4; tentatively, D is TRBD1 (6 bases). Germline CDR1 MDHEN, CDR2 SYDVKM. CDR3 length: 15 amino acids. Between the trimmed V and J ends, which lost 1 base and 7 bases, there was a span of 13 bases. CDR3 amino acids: CASSLSGQGREKLFF. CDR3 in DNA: TGTGCCAGCAGTTTATCGGGCCAGGGGCGTGAAAAACTGTTTTTT.

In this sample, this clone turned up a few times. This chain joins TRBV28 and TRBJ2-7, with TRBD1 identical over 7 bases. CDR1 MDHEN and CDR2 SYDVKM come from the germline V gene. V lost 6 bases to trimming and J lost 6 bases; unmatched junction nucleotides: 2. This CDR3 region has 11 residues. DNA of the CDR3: TGTGCCAGCAGGGGGACAGTCGAGCAGTACTTC. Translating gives CASRGTVEQYF.

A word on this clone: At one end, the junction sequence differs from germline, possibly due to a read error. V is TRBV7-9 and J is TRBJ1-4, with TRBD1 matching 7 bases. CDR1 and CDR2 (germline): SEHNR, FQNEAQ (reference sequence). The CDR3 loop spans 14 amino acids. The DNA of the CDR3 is TGTTCCAGCAGCCCAGCTTCAGGGGGTGAAAAACTGTTTTTT. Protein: CSSSPASGGEKLFF.

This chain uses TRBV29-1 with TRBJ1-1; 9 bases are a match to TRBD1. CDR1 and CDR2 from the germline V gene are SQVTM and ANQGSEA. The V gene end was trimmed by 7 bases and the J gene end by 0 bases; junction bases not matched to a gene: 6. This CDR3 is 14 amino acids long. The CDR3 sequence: CSGTGTGLNTEAFF. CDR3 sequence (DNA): TGCAGCGGTACCGGGACAGGGCTGAACACTGAAGCTTTCTTT.